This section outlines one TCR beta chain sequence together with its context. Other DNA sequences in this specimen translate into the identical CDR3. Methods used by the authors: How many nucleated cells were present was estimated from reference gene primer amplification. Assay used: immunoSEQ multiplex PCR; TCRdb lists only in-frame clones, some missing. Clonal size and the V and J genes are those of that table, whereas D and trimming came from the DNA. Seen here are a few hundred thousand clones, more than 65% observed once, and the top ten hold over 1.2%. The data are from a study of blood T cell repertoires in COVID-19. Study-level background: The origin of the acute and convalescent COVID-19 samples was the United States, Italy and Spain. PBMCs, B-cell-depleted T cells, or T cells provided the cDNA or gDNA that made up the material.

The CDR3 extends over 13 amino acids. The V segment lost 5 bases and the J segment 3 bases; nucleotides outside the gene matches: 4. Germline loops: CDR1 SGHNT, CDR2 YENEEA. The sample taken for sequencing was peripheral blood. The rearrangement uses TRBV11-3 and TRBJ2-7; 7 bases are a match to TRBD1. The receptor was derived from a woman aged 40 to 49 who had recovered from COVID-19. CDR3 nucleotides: TGTGCCAGCAGCCTGGGACAGAACTACGAGCAGTACTTC. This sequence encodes CASSLGQNYEQYF.